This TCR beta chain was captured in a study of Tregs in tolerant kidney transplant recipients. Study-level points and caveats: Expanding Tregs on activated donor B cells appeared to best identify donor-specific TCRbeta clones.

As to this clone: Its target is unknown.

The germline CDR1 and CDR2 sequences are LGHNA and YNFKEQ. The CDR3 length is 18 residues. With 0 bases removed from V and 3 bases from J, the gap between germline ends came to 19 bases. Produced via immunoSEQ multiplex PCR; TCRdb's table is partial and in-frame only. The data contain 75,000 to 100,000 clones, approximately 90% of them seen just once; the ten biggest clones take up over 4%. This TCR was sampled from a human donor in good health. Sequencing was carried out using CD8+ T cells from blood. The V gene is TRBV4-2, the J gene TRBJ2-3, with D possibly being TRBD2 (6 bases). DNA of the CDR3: TGTGCCAGCAGCCAAGATGGGCCGCGGCGGGACTTGACAGATACGCAGTATTTT. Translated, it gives CASSQDGPRRDLTDTQYF.